This TCR beta chain was obtained from a study of CD8 T cells in Susac syndrome. When the RNA was reverse transcribed, random hexamers were used with an input of 0.5 to 1 ug. Amplification of TCR beta CDR3 across 54 Vbeta and 13 Jbeta was performed with immunoSEQ multiplex PCR. TCRdb re-called the immunoSEQ multiplex PCR reads with MiXCR, one entry per CDR3 protein. The profile shows 170,000 or so distinct CDR3 sequences, 95% to 97% of them singletons. V was pared by 7 bases and J by 3 bases, with 10 bases of the junction left unmatched. CDR1 MNHEY and CDR2 SVGAGI come from the germline V gene. The CDR3 is made up of 15 amino acids.

This chain uses TRBV6-5 with TRBJ1-1, with 8 positions matching TRBD1. Sequencing input: CD4+ T cells from PBMCs. This receptor was obtained from a human donor with Susac syndrome. Written as DNA, the CDR3 is TGTGCCAGCACAATTGACCACAGGGGGGACACTGAAGCTTTCTTT. Encoded protein: CASTIDHRGDTEAFF.